Detailed here is one TCR beta chain. This sample is part of a study of CD8 T cells in ankylosing spondylitis. Germline lookup yields CDR1 KGHDR and CDR2 SFDVKD. CDR3 length: 14 amino acids. Deletions cut 2 bases from V and 5 bases from J, with 11 bases between. TCRdb re-analysed the 5' RACE reads in MiXCR, keeping a single row per CDR3 protein. The table records around 340,000 distinct CDR3 sequences, 20% to 25% of them present only once. Sequencing was done on a sample of blood, either unsorted or a sorted T cell fraction (not recorded which). The chain recombines TRBV24-1 with TRBJ2-5; D uncertain. The clonotype was recovered from a male donor with ankylosing spondylitis or in good health (not recorded which). CDR3 in amino acids: CATSDSGPRETQYF. The DNA of the CDR3 is TGTGCCACCAGTGATTCGGGTCCTCGCGAGACCCAGTACTTC.